Listed here are 25 T cell receptor beta chains from one sample, sequenced in a study of cytomegalovirus exposure and HLA in healthy donors. The PCR had 60 Vbeta and 13 Jbeta primers. TCRdb keeps only in-frame clones here, not all; method: immunoSEQ multiplex PCR. The specimen's table records 60,000 to 80,000 clones. The sequencing input was PBMCs. All receptors derive from a boy between 10 and 17 years old in good health and CMV-seronegative.

The chain carries TRBV7-6 and TRBJ1-3; the D gene is possibly TRBD1 (5 bases). The V and J ends lost 2 bases and 3 bases respectively, with 8 bases between them. The CDR3 is 14 amino acids. Germline V gene data show CDR1 as SGHVS and CDR2 as FNYEAQ. CDR3 protein: CASSLSRVGNTIYF. In DNA, the CDR3 is TGTGCCAGCAGCTTAAGCAGGGTTGGAAACACCATATATTTT. Looking up the rest from reference TRBV7-6 and TRBJ1-3 gives the full variable domain: GAGVSQSPRYKVTKRGQDVALRCDPISGHVSLYWYRQALGQGPEFLTYFNYEAQQDKSGLPNDRFSAERPEGSISTLTIQRTEQRDSAMYRCASSLSRVGNTIYFGEGSWLTVV.

This sequence joins TRBV27 and TRBJ2-5, with D possibly matching TRBD1 (5 bases). Trimming left V 6 bases short and J 2 bases short, with 10 bases between. This CDR3 is built from 13 residues. Looked up from germline, CDR1 is MNHEY and CDR2 is SMNVEV (reference sequence). CDR3 protein: CASSDSLQETQYF. DNA for the CDR3: TGTGCCAGCAGCGACAGTTTACAAGAGACCCAGTACTTC.

This rearrangement joins TRBV7-2 to TRBJ2-3, with D perhaps TRBD2 (6 bases). Trimming removed 7 bases from V and 8 bases from J, with 19 bases in between. Germline V CDR1 and CDR2: SGHTA, FQGNSA. The length of the CDR3 is 14 residues. The CDR3: CASTSPGGMGTQYF. For the CDR3, the DNA is TGTGCCAGCACCTCACCCGGGGGTATGGGTACGCAGTATTTT. Filled out from reference TRBV7-2 and TRBJ2-3, the complete variable domain reads GAGVSQSPSNKVTEKGKDVELRCDPISGHTALYWYRQSLGQGLEFLIYFQGNSAPDKSGLPSDRFSAERTGGSVSTLTIQRTQQEDSAVYLCASTSPGGMGTQYFGPGTRLTVL.

This sequence joins TRBV4-1 and TRBJ2-7; possible D gene TRBD2, 6 bases. Per germline, CDR1 MGHRA and CDR2 YSYEKL. Between the trimmed V and J ends, which lost 4 bases and 5 bases, there was a span of 24 bases. The CDR3 has 17 residues. CDR3 DNA sequence: TGCGCCAGCAGCCGAGTTGGATCGGGGGTAATAGTCGACGAGCAGTACTTC. Protein: CASSRVGSGVIVDEQYF.

The rearrangement uses TRBV7-2 and TRBJ2-5, with TRBD2 as a possible D gene (6 bases). CDR1 is SGHTA and CDR2 is FQGNSA in the germline V gene. This CDR3 has 13 amino acids. V shed 1 base and J shed 7 bases, with 10 bases lying between them. CDR3 DNA: TGTGCCAGCAGCTTAGAAATGGGGGGGACCCAGTACTTC. Protein: CASSLEMGGTQYF.

The V gene is TRBV6-5, the J gene TRBJ2-2; TRBD2 aligns across 11 bases. Trimming cost V 7 bases and J 1 base; bases outside gene matches: 2. Germline CDR1 is MNHEY and CDR2 is SVGAGI. This CDR3 spans 15 amino acids. CDR3 amino acids: CASTLAGGNTGELFF. CDR3 DNA sequence: TGTGCCAGCACTCTAGCGGGAGGGAACACCGGGGAGCTGTTTTTT.

The chain recombines TRBV5-5 with TRBJ2-7; perhaps TRBD1 as D (5 bases). CDR1 and CDR2 from the germline V gene are SGHKS and YYEKEE (reference sequence). The CDR3 totals 15 residues. Trimming took 2 bases from V and 2 from J, leaving 14 bases between them. The CDR3 reads CASSLGPPDTYEQYF. The CDR3 DNA sequence: TGTGCCAGCAGCTTAGGGCCCCCGGACACCTACGAGCAGTACTTC.

The V gene is TRBV5-4, the J gene TRBJ1-5, with 7 positions matching TRBD1. The length of the CDR3 is 19 residues. V trimming: 2 bases; J trimming: 5 bases; junction bases outside the gene matches: 19. Germline assignment: CDR1 SGHNT and CDR2 YYREEE (reference sequence). The CDR3 sequence: CASSFQNSPGQIIHQPQHF. The CDR3 DNA reads TGTGCCAGCAGCTTCCAAAACAGCCCGGGACAGATCATCCATCAGCCCCAGCATTTT.

This chain links TRBV7-8 with TRBJ2-7; weak D call: TRBD1 (7 bases). This CDR3 has 15 residues. Trimming removed 4 bases at V and 3 bases at J, with 16 bases between. Germline V lookup: CDR1 SGHVS, CDR2 FQNEAQ. The CDR3 is CASSSRRDRNYEQYF. CDR3 bases: TGTGCCAGCAGCTCTCGGAGGGACAGAAACTACGAGCAGTACTTC. The variable domain in full, with the rest retrieved from reference TRBV7-8 and TRBJ2-7, is GAGVSQSPRYKVAKRGQDVALRCDPISGHVSLFWYQQALGQGPEFLTYFQNEAQLDKSGLPSDRFFAERPEGSVSTLKIQRTQQEDSAVYLCASSSRRDRNYEQYFGPGTRLTVT.

The CDR3 DNA reads as TGTGCCAGCAGTCTCGACACGGGGAGAAATCAGCCCCAGCATTTT. As protein: CASSLDTGRNQPQHF. This chain joins TRBV27 and TRBJ1-5; D call uncertain. The CDR3 sequence is 15 residues long. Trimming cost V 5 bases and J 4 bases, with 15 bases left between them. Germline V gene lookup returns CDR1 MNHEY and CDR2 SMNVEV (reference sequence).

J is TRBJ1-5 and V is TRBV28; 9 positions match TRBD1. The V gene end was trimmed by 0 bases and the J gene end by 0 bases; junction bases not matched to a gene: 12. Looked up from germline, CDR1 is MDHEN and CDR2 is SYDVKM. The CDR3 covers 20 residues. The DNA of the CDR3 is TGTGCCAGCAGTTTATGGGGACAGGGCCGGGTAGGTGTTAGCAATCAGCCCCAGCATTTT. Amino acids: CASSLWGQGRVGVSNQPQHF.

This rearrangement joins TRBV4-2 to TRBJ2-1; D might be TRBD2 (6 bases). The CDR3 runs 20 residues. The V gene lost 0 bases and the J gene lost 0 bases, with 21 bases spanning the gap. The V gene's germline CDR1 is LGHNA and CDR2 YNFKEQ. This CDR3 reads CASSQDSVRGRTSSYNEQFF. Here the CDR3 DNA reads TGTGCCAGCAGCCAAGATTCCGTTCGGGGGAGGACCAGCTCCTACAATGAGCAGTTCTTC.

The CDR3 sequence is CASSLARQGAVFDSYEQYF. CDR3 coding DNA: TGTGCCAGCAGCTTAGCGCGGCAGGGTGCGGTATTTGACTCCTACGAGCAGTACTTC. The chain joins TRBV7-8 to TRBJ2-7, with D maybe TRBD1 (5 bases). CDR3 size: 19 residues. Trimming left V 0 bases short and J 0 bases short, with 21 bases between. Germline loops: CDR1 SGHVS, CDR2 FQNEAQ.

V and J are TRBV7-6 and TRBJ1-6; D is perhaps TRBD1 (6 bases). The CDR3 extends over 15 amino acids. V dropped 6 bases and J dropped 6 bases, with 15 bases sitting between them. Germline V gene sequence: CDR1 SGHVS, CDR2 FNYEAQ. CDR3 nucleotides: TGTGCCAGCAGGGGGACACTAGACTCTAATTCACCCCTCCACTTT. It translates to CASRGTLDSNSPLHF.

V usage is TRBV6-6 and J usage is TRBJ1-2; 7 bases map to TRBD1. The CDR3 length is 15 residues. After removal of 4 bases from V and 6 bases from J, the junction contained 11 bases not matched to a gene. Germline CDR1 is MNHNY and CDR2 is SVGAGI (reference sequence). CDR3 DNA: TGTGCCAGCAGTTTCAACATCGGACAGGCGGATGGCTACACCTTC. It is translated as CASSFNIGQADGYTF.

CDR3 in DNA: TGTGCCAGTAGTATAGTCGGCGGACAAGAGACCCAGTACTTC. This encodes CASSIVGGQETQYF. The chain uses TRBV19 and TRBJ2-5; no clear D. The V gene lost 1 base and the J gene lost 2 bases, with 8 bases spanning the gap. The germline CDR1 and CDR2 sequences are LNHDA and SQIVND (reference sequence). The CDR3 is 14 residues long. Supplemented by reference TRBV19 and TRBJ2-5, the full variable domain reads DGGITQSPKYLFRKEGQNVTLSCEQNLNHDAMYWYRQDPGQGLRLIYYSQIVNDFQKGDIAEGYSVSREKKESFPLTVTSAQKNPTAFYLCASSIVGGQETQYFGPGTRLLVL.

The chain uses TRBV5-1 and TRBJ2-3; D perhaps matches TRBD1 (6 bases). CDR1 SGHRS and CDR2 YFSETQ come from the germline V gene. V shed 2 bases and J shed 2 bases, with 12 bases lying between them. This CDR3 region has 15 residues. The CDR3 loop reads CASSLTGIPTDTQYF. The DNA of the CDR3 is TGCGCCAGCAGCTTAACAGGGATCCCCACAGATACGCAGTATTTT.

The CDR3 DNA reads as TGCAGCGTTGAAGTTGGGGCAGGGGTGTACTTC. Residues: CSVEVGAGVYF. This chain connects TRBV29-1 to TRBJ2-7, with a weak D call TRBD1 (6 bases). CDR3 length: 11 residues. The germline V gene encodes CDR1 SQVTM and CDR2 ANQGSEA. V was clipped by 1 base and J by 12 bases, with 13 bases between them.

V usage is TRBV5-6 and J usage is TRBJ1-2; TRBD1 is a possible D gene (6 bases). The CDR3 totals 13 residues. Trimming took 3 bases from V and 2 from J, leaving 8 bases between them. Germline CDR1 reads SGHDT; CDR2 reads YYEEEE. In DNA, the CDR3 is TGTGCCAGCAGCTCCGGACAGAACTATGGCTACACCTTC. It codes for CASSSGQNYGYTF.

The rearrangement joins TRBV27 to TRBJ2-7; 8 nucleotides line up with TRBD1. The V and J ends lost 8 bases and 0 bases, in that order; junction bases with no gene match: 3. This CDR3 comprises 13 residues. In germline, CDR1 is MNHEY, CDR2 SMNVEV (reference sequence). CDR3: CASGQGSSYEQYF. Written as DNA, the CDR3 is TGTGCCAGCGGACAGGGCTCCTCCTACGAGCAGTACTTC.

This sequence joins TRBV5-6 and TRBJ1-2; D is possibly TRBD1 (6 bases). Germline V gene data show CDR1 as SGHDT and CDR2 as YYEEEE. Trimming pared 4 bases from V and 4 bases from J, leaving 14 bases between. The CDR3 sequence is 14 residues long. The DNA for the CDR3 is TGTGCCAGCAGCCAATATACAGGGTTCTATGGCTACACCTTC. Translation: CASSQYTGFYGYTF.

The chain uses TRBV29-1 and TRBJ2-1, with a weak D call TRBD2 (6 bases). With 4 bases removed from V and 4 bases from J, the gap between germline ends came to 11 bases. Germline V lookup: CDR1 SQVTM, CDR2 ANQGSEA. The CDR3 is made up of 13 amino acids. CDR3 in amino acids: CSVVGGLYNEQFF. CDR3 DNA: TGCAGCGTTGTAGGAGGACTATACAATGAGCAGTTCTTC.

V and J are TRBV19 and TRBJ2-3; weak D call: TRBD2 (6 bases). From germline, CDR1 is LNHDA and CDR2 SQIVND (reference sequence). The CDR3 contains 13 residues. Trimming shortened V by 3 bases and J by 2 bases, and 6 bases separated the two germline ends. CDR3 loop: CASSMDYTDTQYF. CDR3 bases: TGTGCCAGTAGTATGGACTACACAGATACGCAGTATTTT.

V gene TRBV29-1 combines with J gene TRBJ1-2; D remains unclear. Germline CDR1 SQVTM, CDR2 ANQGSEA. The CDR3 has 13 amino acids. Trimming left V 0 bases short and J 3 bases short, with 8 bases between. The CDR3 DNA sequence: TGCAGCGTTGAAGATCGCCAGGACTATGGCTACACCTTC. Translation gives CSVEDRQDYGYTF. The full variable domain, completed using reference TRBV29-1 and TRBJ1-2, is SAVISQKPSRDICQRGTSLTIQCQVDSQVTMMFWYRQQPGQSLTLIATANQGSEATYESGFVIDKFPISRPNLTFSTLTVSNMSPEDSSIYLCSVEDRQDYGYTFGSGTRLTVV.

The V call is TRBV18, the J call TRBJ1-3; D call uncertain. V was trimmed by 6 bases and J by 0 bases, leaving 9 bases between them. The CDR3 consists of 14 residues. Per the germline V gene, CDR1 is KGHSH and CDR2 is LQKENI. As DNA, the CDR3 is TGTGCCAGCTCCAAACGGGACTCTGGAAACACCATATATTTT. This sequence encodes CASSKRDSGNTIYF.